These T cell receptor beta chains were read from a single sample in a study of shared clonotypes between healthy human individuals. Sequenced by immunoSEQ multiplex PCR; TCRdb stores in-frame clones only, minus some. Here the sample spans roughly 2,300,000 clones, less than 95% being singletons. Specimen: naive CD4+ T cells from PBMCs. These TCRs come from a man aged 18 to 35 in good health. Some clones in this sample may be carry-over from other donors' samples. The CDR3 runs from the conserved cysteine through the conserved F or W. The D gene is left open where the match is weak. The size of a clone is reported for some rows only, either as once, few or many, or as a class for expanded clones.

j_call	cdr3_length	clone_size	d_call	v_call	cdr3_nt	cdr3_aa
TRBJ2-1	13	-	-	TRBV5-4	TGTGCCAGCAGCCCGACGATCAACAATGAGCAGTTCTTC	CASSPTINNEQFF
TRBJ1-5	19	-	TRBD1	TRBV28	TGTGCCAGCAGCCTGCTTAGGGGACAGGGATTTTATAGCAATCAGCCCCAGCATTTT	CASSLLRGQGFYSNQPQHF
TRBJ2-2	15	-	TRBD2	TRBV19	TGTGCCAGTAGTAAGGGACTAGCGGGACTGGGGGAGCTGTTTTTT	CASSKGLAGLGELFF
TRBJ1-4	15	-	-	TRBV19	TGTGCCAGCAATGCCCAAAATGGGGCTAATGAAAAACTGTTTTTT	CASNAQNGANEKLFF
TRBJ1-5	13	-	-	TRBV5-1	TGCGCCAGATTCCCCTCGAAGGGTCAGCCCCAGCATTTT	CARFPSKGQPQHF
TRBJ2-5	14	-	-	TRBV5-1	TGCGCCAGCAAAGTAAGGCCCAGGGGAGAGACCCAGTACTTC	CASKVRPRGETQYF
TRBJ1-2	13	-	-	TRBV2	TGTGCCACCGATCCCACAGGGTTCTATGGCTACACCTTC	CATDPTGFYGYTF
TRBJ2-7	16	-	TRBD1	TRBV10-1	TGCGCCAGCAGTGAATACCACAGGGGGCTGTCGTACGAGCAGTACTTC	CASSEYHRGLSYEQYF
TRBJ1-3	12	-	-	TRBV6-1	TGTGCCAGCAAATCAAGGACGGACACCATATATTTT	CASKSRTDTIYF
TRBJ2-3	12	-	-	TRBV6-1	TGTGCCAGCAGGCTTAGCACAGATACGCAGTATTTT	CASRLSTDTQYF
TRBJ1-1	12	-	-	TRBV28	TGTGCCAGCAGTGACACTAACACTGAAGCTTTCTTT	CASSDTNTEAFF
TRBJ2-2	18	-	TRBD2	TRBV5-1	TGCGCCAGCAGTACGCGGCGCGGGAGTCCCAAGAACACCGGGGAGCTGTTTTTT	CASSTRRGSPKNTGELFF
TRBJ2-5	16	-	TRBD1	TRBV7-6	TGTGCCAGCAGCCGCCGGGACAGGCGATCCCAAGAGACCCAGTACTTC	CASSRRDRRSQETQYF
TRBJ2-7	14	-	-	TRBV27	TGTGCCAGCAGTCCCCCGGGAACTTCCTACGAGCAGTACTTC	CASSPPGTSYEQYF
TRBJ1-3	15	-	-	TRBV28	TGTGCCAGCAGTTTATTACAGGCTGGTGGAAACACCATATATTTT	CASSLLQAGGNTIYF
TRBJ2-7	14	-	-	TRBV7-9	TGTGCCAGCAGCCTGCTCGGGAATACCTACGAGCAGTACTTC	CASSLLGNTYEQYF
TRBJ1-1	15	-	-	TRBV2	TGTGCCAGCAGTGAACAGAGTCAGGGCTACACTGAAGCTTTCTTT	CASSEQSQGYTEAFF
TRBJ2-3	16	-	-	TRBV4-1	TGCGCCAGCAGCTCACTGGGTCCTATACTGGGGGATACGCAGTATTTT	CASSSLGPILGDTQYF
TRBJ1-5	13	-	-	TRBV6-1	TGTGCCAGCAGTGAAGCGGGTTCGGGGCCCCAGCATTTT	CASSEAGSGPQHF
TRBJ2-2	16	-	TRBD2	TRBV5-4	TGTGCCAGCAGCCAACTAGCGGGAGAAGGGGCCGGGGAGCTGTTTTTT	CASSQLAGEGAGELFF
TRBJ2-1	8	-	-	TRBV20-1	TGCAGTGCTGACCCCAGGTTCTTC	CSADPRFF
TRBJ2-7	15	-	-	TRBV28	TGTGCCAGCAGGCCCTTAGGGCAGGGGAAGGTCGAGCAGTACTTC	CASRPLGQGKVEQYF
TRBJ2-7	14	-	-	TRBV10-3	TGTGCCATCACGGAGGGACAAGCTTCTCGCGAGCAGTACTTC	CAITEGQASREQYF
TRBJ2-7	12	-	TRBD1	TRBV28	TGTGCCACAGGGACAGGGGTAAACGAGCAGTACTTC	CATGTGVNEQYF
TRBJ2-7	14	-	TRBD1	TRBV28	TGTGCCAGCATCCCGGGACAGGGGGCCTACGAGCAGTACTTC	CASIPGQGAYEQYF
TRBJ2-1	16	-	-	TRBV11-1	TGTGCCAGCAGCTGGTTACGGACAGCGACTTACAATGAGCAGTTCTTC	CASSWLRTATYNEQFF
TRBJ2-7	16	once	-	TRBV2	TGTGCCAGCAGACCAAGGGAGCCGGGAACCTCCTACGAGCAGTACTTC	CASRPREPGTSYEQYF
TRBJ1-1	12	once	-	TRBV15	TGTGCCACCAGCAGGGCCAGGCTTGAAGCTTTCTTT	CATSRARLEAFF
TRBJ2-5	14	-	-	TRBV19	TGTGCCCTGCAGAGGGGGGCCTGGGAAGAGACCCAGTACTTC	CALQRGAWEETQYF
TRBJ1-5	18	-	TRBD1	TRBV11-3	TGTGCCAGCAGCTTAGTTGGTTGGACAGGGGCGAGGGATCAGCCCCAGCATTTT	CASSLVGWTGARDQPQHF
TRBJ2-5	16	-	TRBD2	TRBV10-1	TGCGCCAGCAGTGAGGGGGGAGCGGGATCCGGGGAGACCCAGTACTTC	CASSEGGAGSGETQYF
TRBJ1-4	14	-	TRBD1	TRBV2	TGTGCCAGCAGTAAACAGGGGTCTAATGAAAAACTGTTTTTT	CASSKQGSNEKLFF
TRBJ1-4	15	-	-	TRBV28	TGTGCCAGCAGTTTAGGGAGGCAGGTGTATGAAAAACTGTTTTTT	CASSLGRQVYEKLFF
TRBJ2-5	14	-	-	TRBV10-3	TGTGCCATCAGTGAGTCGCAGGGGAGAGAGACCCAGTACTTC	CAISESQGRETQYF
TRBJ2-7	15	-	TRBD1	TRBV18	TGTGCCAGCTCACCATTAGGACAGGGAATCAACGAGCAGTACTTC	CASSPLGQGINEQYF
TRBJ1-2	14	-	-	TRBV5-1	TGCGCCAGCAGCTTGGATAGAGGGGTCTATGGCTACACCTTC	CASSLDRGVYGYTF
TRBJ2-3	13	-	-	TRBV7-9	TGTGCCAGCAGTCGCGACACTGAGGATACGCAGTATTTT	CASSRDTEDTQYF
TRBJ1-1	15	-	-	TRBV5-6	TGTGCCAGCAGCTTGGGACGGCGGTCCTTAACTGAAGCTTTCTTT	CASSLGRRSLTEAFF
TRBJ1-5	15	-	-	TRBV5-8	TGTGCCAGCAGCTTAGGCACGACTTCAAATCAGCCCCAGCATTTT	CASSLGTTSNQPQHF
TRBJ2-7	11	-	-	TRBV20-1	TGCAGTGCTAGTGCGCGCCACGAGCAGTACTTC	CSASARHEQYF
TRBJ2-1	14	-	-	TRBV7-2	TGTGCCAGCAGCTTAGAGCAACTCTACAATGAGCAGTTCTTC	CASSLEQLYNEQFF
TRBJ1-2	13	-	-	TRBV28	TGTGCCAGCAGTTTGGGGGGGGCAGGAGGCTACACCTTC	CASSLGGAGGYTF
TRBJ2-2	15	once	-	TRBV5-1	TGCGCCAGCAGCTTGAGGGAGGCCCTATCCGGGGAGCTGTTTTTT	CASSLREALSGELFF
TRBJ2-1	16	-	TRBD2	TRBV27	TGTGCCAGCAGGGATCCTAGCGGGAGGGGCTACAATGAGCAGTTCTTC	CASRDPSGRGYNEQFF
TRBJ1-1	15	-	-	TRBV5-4	TGTGCCAGCAGCACACAGACAGAGATGAACACTGAAGCTTTCTTT	CASSTQTEMNTEAFF
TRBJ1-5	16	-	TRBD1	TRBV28	TGTGCCAGCAACCTACAGGGGATCTATAGCAATCAGCCCCAGCATTTT	CASNLQGIYSNQPQHF
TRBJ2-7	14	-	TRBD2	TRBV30	TGTGCCTGGAGTCGCGGGGGAGGTTCCTACGAGCAGTACTTC	CAWSRGGGSYEQYF
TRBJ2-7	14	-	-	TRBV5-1	TGCGCCAGCAGCTTGGAAAGGGACTTCTACGAGCAGTACTTC	CASSLERDFYEQYF
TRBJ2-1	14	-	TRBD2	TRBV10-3	TGTGCCAGTAAGCGGGAGGGCCACAGCAATGAGCAGTTCTTC	CASKREGHSNEQFF
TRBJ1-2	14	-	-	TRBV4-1	TGCGCCAGCAGCCAAGCCACAGCTAACTATGGCTACACCTTC	CASSQATANYGYTF
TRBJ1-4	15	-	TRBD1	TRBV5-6	TGTGCCAGCAGGTTGACAGGGCGGGGTAATGAAAAACTGTTTTTT	CASRLTGRGNEKLFF
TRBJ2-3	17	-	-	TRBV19	TGTGCCAGTAGTATAAGGTTCTCTGCCCGAGTTGCAGATACGCAGTATTTT	CASSIRFSARVADTQYF
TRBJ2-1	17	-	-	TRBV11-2	TGTGCCAGCAGCTCTCGGACTCTCCATGATTTGCACAATGAGCAGTTCTTC	CASSSRTLHDLHNEQFF
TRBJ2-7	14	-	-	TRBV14	TGTGCCAGCAGCCAACTAGAATGGTCGTACGAGCAGTACTTC	CASSQLEWSYEQYF
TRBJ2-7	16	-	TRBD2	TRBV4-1	TGCGCCAGCAGCCAATGGATGAGCGGGAGCATGTACGAGCAGTACTTC	CASSQWMSGSMYEQYF